The 17 T cell receptor beta chains below come from one sample, sequenced in a study of T cell clones after liver transplantation. Assay: immunoSEQ multiplex PCR; the TCRdb copy retains only in-frame clones and omits some. The sample carries about 9,200 clones, 60% to 80% recorded once. Specimen: CD8+ T cells from blood, collected at the 22-month timepoint. Receptors originate from a human patient who received a liver transplant. A subset of T cells may come from the graft donor.

The chain has TRBV27 and TRBJ2-4, with TRBD1 matching 7 bases. Germline CDR1 MNHEY, CDR2 SMNVEV (reference sequence). The J segment lost 3 bases and the V segment lost 6 bases, leaving 8 bases of the junction unmatched. This CDR3 region has 15 residues. CDR3 coding DNA: TGTGCCAGCAGAATGACAGGGTCACACAAAAACATTCAGTACTTC. It codes for CASRMTGSHKNIQYF.

The chain joins TRBV5-4 to TRBJ2-2, with D maybe TRBD1 (5 bases). Germline-derived CDR1 and CDR2 are SGHNT and YYREEE (reference sequence). There are 17 residues in the CDR3. Trimming stripped 0 bases from V and 0 bases from J, with 12 bases between. This CDR3 reads CASSLGQTNPNTGELFF. CDR3 sequence (DNA): TGTGCCAGCAGCTTGGGACAGACCAATCCGAACACCGGGGAGCTGTTTTTT.

This clone has more than one count but fewer than ten. The gene calls are TRBV4-1 and TRBJ2-1, with TRBD1 matching 10 bases. Germline V gene data show CDR1 as MGHRA and CDR2 as YSYEKL. CDR3 length: 17 residues. V gave up 3 bases and J gave up 5 bases; unmatched junction bases: 10. CDR3 sequence: CASSQVVGQGVHNEQFF. CDR3 DNA sequence: TGCGCCAGCAGCCAGGTAGTAGGACAGGGGGTCCACAATGAGCAGTTCTTC.

V and J are TRBV27 and TRBJ1-4; D uncertain. Deletions cut 8 bases from V and 3 bases from J, with 16 bases between. From germline, CDR1 is MNHEY and CDR2 SMNVEV (reference sequence). CDR3 length: 15 residues. The CDR3 spells CASSYWGMPNEKLFF. The CDR3 region has the DNA TGTGCCAGCTCTTACTGGGGAATGCCTAATGAAAAACTGTTTTTT. The full variable domain, completed using reference TRBV27 and TRBJ1-4, is EAQVTQNPRYLITVTGKKLTVTCSQNMNHEYMSWYRQDPGLGLRQIYYSMNVEVTDKGDVPEGYKVSRKEKRNFPLILESPSPNQTSLYFCASSYWGMPNEKLFFGSGTQLSVL.

A few counts support this clone. This chain joins TRBV28 and TRBJ1-3, with TRBD1 matching 7 bases. Unmatched junction bases numbered 7, after V lost 2 bases and J lost 0 bases. Germline lookup yields CDR1 MDHEN and CDR2 SYDVKM. This CDR3 region has 17 residues. The CDR3 nucleotides are TGTGCCAGCAGTTTAGGTTTCAGGGGGTACTCTGGAAACACCATATATTTT. Its protein product is CASSLGFRGYSGNTIYF.

The rearrangement joins TRBV30 to TRBJ2-3; perhaps TRBD2 as D (6 bases). V was trimmed by 0 bases and J by 2 bases, leaving 12 bases between them. Germline V gene lookup returns CDR1 GTSNPN and CDR2 SVGIG (reference sequence). The CDR3 is made up of 15 amino acids. CDR3 region: CAWSVGDLLTDTQYF. The DNA of the CDR3 is TGTGCCTGGAGTGTTGGGGACTTACTCACAGATACGCAGTATTTT.

The CDR3 protein is CASSLGQGAQGYTF. Written as DNA, the CDR3 is TGTGCCAGCAGCTTGGGACAGGGGGCTCAGGGCTACACCTTC. The chain uses TRBV7-8 and TRBJ1-2; 12 nucleotides align to TRBD1. This CDR3 contains 14 residues. Trimming cost V 3 bases and J 8 bases; bases outside gene matches: 4. CDR1 SGHVS and CDR2 FQNEAQ come from the germline V gene.

In this sample, this clone turned up a few times. The chain joins TRBV21-1 to TRBJ1-3. TRBV21-1 constitutes a pseudogene. The CDR3 is made up of 17 amino acids. CDR3 region: CASRRILATHARNTIYF. The DNA for the CDR3 is TGTGCCAGCAGGCGTATCTTAGCTACACACGCACGAAACACCATATATTTT.

The rearrangement links TRBV10-1 to TRBJ2-1, with D possibly being TRBD1 (6 bases). Trimming cost V 6 bases and J 4 bases, with 13 bases left between them. The CDR3 consists of 14 residues. Germline values: CDR1 WNHNN, CDR2 SYGVQD (reference sequence). CDR3 bases: TGCGCCAGCAGCACCGGGACACCTTACAATGAGCAGTTCTTC. Its translation is CASSTGTPYNEQFF.

The chain links TRBV6-9 to TRBJ1-4; the match to TRBD1 covers 9 bases. Germline CDR1 is MNHGY and CDR2 is SVAAGI. This CDR3 contains 14 residues. Germline trimming cut 3 bases from V and 8 bases from J; bases unmatched to any gene: 4. CDR3 amino acids: CASSYGTGFEKLFF. CDR3 coding DNA: TGTGCCAGCAGTTACGGGACAGGGTTCGAAAAACTGTTTTTT.

The chain combines TRBV7-8 with TRBJ1-1; D gene uncertain. Germline values: CDR1 SGHVS, CDR2 FQNEAQ. Trimming cost V 1 base and J 0 bases, with 6 bases left between them. The CDR3 loop spans 14 amino acids. CDR3 sequence reads: CASSLVSVNTEAFF. The CDR3 region has the DNA TGTGCCAGCAGCTTAGTATCGGTGAACACTGAAGCTTTCTTT.

The chain employs TRBV9 and TRBJ1-1; D is unclear. This CDR3 is built from 14 residues. In germline, CDR1 is SGDLS, CDR2 YYNGEE. Trimming left V 0 bases short and J 7 bases short, with 13 bases between. In DNA, the CDR3 is TGTGCCAGCAGCGTAGGGGTCGGGCACGTTGAAGCTTTCTTT. Protein sequence: CASSVGVGHVEAFF.

The chain links TRBV28 to TRBJ2-7; 10 nucleotides agree with TRBD1. The V segment lost 6 bases and the J segment 4 bases; nucleotides outside the gene matches: 9. This CDR3 has 15 residues. Germline V CDR1 and CDR2: MDHEN, SYDVKM. The CDR3 coding sequence is TGTGCCAGCAGACCGGACAGGGGGTTTACGTACGAGCAGTACTTC. This codes for CASRPDRGFTYEQYF.

The V and J genes are TRBV7-8 and TRBJ2-7; D is unclear. Germline V gene lookup returns CDR1 SGHVS and CDR2 FQNEAQ. With 3 bases removed from V and 3 bases from J, the gap between germline ends came to 6 bases. This CDR3 spans 12 amino acids. CDR3 protein: CASSLTVYEQYF. CDR3 nucleotides: TGTGCCAGCAGCTTGACGGTCTACGAGCAGTACTTC.

This clone occurred once. This chain links TRBV5-4 with TRBJ1-1; D possibly corresponds to TRBD1 (5 bases). This CDR3 has 12 amino acids. Deletions cut 3 bases from V and 6 bases from J, with 9 bases between. Germline V gives CDR1 SGHNT, CDR2 YYREEE (reference sequence). The CDR3 reads CASSYGGSEAFF. DNA of the CDR3: TGTGCCAGCAGCTACGGGGGGTCTGAAGCTTTCTTT.

The J gene is TRBJ2-7, the V gene TRBV10-3, with 7 bases aligning to TRBD1. Germline trimming cut 3 bases from V and 4 bases from J; bases unmatched to any gene: 3. CDR3 size: 13 residues. Germline V gives CDR1 ENHRY, CDR2 SYGVKD. The CDR3 DNA reads as TGTGCCATCAGTGACACAGGGGAATACGAGCAGTACTTC. This translates into CAISDTGEYEQYF.

This clone has only a few counts. The chain uses TRBV25-1 and TRBJ2-1, with 9 bases aligning to TRBD1. The length of the CDR3 is 16 residues. V was pared by 4 bases and J by 7 bases, with 11 bases of the junction left unmatched. Germline values: CDR1 MGHDK, CDR2 SYGVNS. This CDR3 reads CASSVLGTGSLNEQFF. The CDR3 DNA follows: TGTGCCAGCAGTGTCCTCGGGACAGGGAGTTTGAATGAGCAGTTCTTC. The full variable domain, with the rest looked up from reference TRBV25-1 and TRBJ2-1, is EADIYQTPRYLVIGTGKKITLECSQTMGHDKMYWYQQDPGMELHLIHYSYGVNSTEKGDLSSESTVSRIRTEHFPLTLESARPSHTSQYLCASSVLGTGSLNEQFFGPGTRLTVL.